The 2 T cell receptor beta chains in this list originate from one sample, sequenced in a study of blood T cell repertoires in COVID-19. The method was immunoSEQ multiplex PCR; TCRdb's version includes in-frame clones alone and lacks a portion of them. The sample has 490,000 or so clones, around nine tenths seen once. The sequencing input was PBMCs or T cells enriched from blood (not recorded which). These receptors came from a woman aged 60-75 years who had recovered from COVID-19.

This sequence joins TRBV2 and TRBJ1-2; 9 nucleotides match TRBD1. The V segment lost 8 bases and the J segment 6 bases; nucleotides outside the gene matches: 4. CDR1 is SNHLY, CDR2 FYNNEI, per germline. The length of the CDR3 is 12 residues. The CDR3 region is CASLGQGHGYTF. CDR3 in DNA: TGTGCCAGCCTAGGACAGGGGCATGGCTACACCTTC.

The chain links TRBV4-1 to TRBJ2-5; 9 bases are shared with TRBD2. This CDR3 is built from 18 residues. Germline assignment: CDR1 MGHRA and CDR2 YSYEKL. V was clipped by 4 bases and J by 0 bases; unmatched bases: 12. The CDR3 is CASSPMGPAGGNQETQYF. CDR3 DNA sequence: TGCGCCAGCAGCCCCATGGGGCCAGCGGGGGGTAACCAAGAGACCCAGTACTTC.